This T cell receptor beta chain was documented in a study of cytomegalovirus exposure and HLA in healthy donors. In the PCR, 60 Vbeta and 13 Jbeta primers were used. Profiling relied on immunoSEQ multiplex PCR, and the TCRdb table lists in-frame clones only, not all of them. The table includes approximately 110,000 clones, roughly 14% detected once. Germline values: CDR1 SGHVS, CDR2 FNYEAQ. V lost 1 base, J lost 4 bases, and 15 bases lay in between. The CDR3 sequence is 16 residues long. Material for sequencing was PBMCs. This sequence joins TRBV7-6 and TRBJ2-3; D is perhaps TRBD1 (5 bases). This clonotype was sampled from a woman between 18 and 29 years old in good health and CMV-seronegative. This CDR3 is CASSLGAGQGPDTQYF. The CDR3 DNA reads TGTGCCAGCAGCTTAGGGGCAGGGCAAGGTCCAGATACGCAGTATTTT. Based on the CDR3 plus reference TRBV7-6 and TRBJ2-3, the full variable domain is GAGVSQSPRYKVTKRGQDVALRCDPISGHVSLYWYRQALGQGPEFLTYFNYEAQQDKSGLPNDRFSAERPEGSISTLTIQRTEQRDSAMYRCASSLGAGQGPDTQYFGPGTRLTVL.